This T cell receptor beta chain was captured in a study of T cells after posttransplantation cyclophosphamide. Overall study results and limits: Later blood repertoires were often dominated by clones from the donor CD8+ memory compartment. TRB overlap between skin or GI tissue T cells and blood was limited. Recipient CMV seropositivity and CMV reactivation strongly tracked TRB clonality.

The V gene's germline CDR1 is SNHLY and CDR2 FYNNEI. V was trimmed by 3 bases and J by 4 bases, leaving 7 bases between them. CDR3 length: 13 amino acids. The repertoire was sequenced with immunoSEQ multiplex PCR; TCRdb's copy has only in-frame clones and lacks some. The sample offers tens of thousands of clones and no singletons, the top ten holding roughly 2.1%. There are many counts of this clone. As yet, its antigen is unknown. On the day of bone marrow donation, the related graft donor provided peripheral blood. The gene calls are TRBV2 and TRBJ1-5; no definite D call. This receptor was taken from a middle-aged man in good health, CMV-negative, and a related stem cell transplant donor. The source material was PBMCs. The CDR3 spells CASSEVTNQPQHF. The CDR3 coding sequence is TGTGCCAGCAGTGAGGTCACAAATCAGCCCCAGCATTTT.